The sequence of this TCR beta chain was determined in a study of control samples from healthy donors and cancer patients. The CDR3 runs to 15 residues. CDR1 and CDR2 from the germline V gene are SGHAT and FQNNGV. Trimming removed 5 bases at V and 4 bases at J, with 17 bases between. Libraries were prepared by immunoSEQ multiplex PCR; TCRdb keeps only in-frame clonotypes and omits some of them. In the table there are under 200,000 clones, 90% to 95% of which are singletons. The gene calls are TRBV11-2 and TRBJ2-5; D is unresolved. The sequence came from a woman aged 40 to 55 in good health. Sequenced sample: blood. CDR3 sequence: CASSPRTGNGETQYF. CDR3 coding DNA: TGTGCCAGCAGCCCCCGAACTGGAAACGGAGAGACCCAGTACTTC.